These T cell receptor beta chains were read from a single sample in a study of CD8+ T cells in alopecia areata. Libraries were prepared by immunoSEQ multiplex PCR; TCRdb keeps only in-frame clonotypes and omits some of them. The table has some 150,000 clones, nearly 55% seen once. This sample comprised CD8+ T cells sorted from blood, obtained at week 4, from a patient treated with tofacitinib. These receptors were obtained from a human donor with alopecia areata. The CDR3 runs from the conserved cysteine through the conserved F or W. A D gene is named only where the DNA matches it firmly. Rows may omit the clone size; those that give it use once, few, many or a size class.

>TRBD1|TRBV5-6|.|TRBJ2-3
TGTGCCAGCAGACTGACAGGGGGCCGGACAGATACGCAGTATTTT
CASRLTGGRTDTQYF
>.|TRBV7-9|.|TRBJ1-6
TGTGCCAGTAGGGGCCCTAATTCACCCCTCCACTTT
CASRGPNSPLHF
>.|TRBV29-1|.|TRBJ2-2
TGCAGCGTCTCCGGGGTCACCGGGGAGCTGTTTTTT
CSVSGVTGELFF
>.|TRBV27|.|TRBJ2-7
TGTGCCAGCAGCAGCGTTGAGGGGGGCGTCTACGAGCAGTACTTC
CASSSVEGGVYEQYF
>.|TRBV5-6|.|TRBJ2-7
TGTGCCAGCAGTTCTGACCCTGGACAGAGCTACGAGCAGTACTTC
CASSSDPGQSYEQYF
>TRBD2|TRBV11-2|few|TRBJ2-7
TGTGCCAGCAGCCCCTCCCCTAGCGGGGGCCTAGGCGAGCAGTACTTC
CASSPSPSGGLGEQYF
>.|TRBV7-8|.|TRBJ1-1
TGTGCCAGCAGCTTGCTCGAGAGCACTGAAGCTTTCTTT
CASSLLESTEAFF
>TRBD2|TRBV11-2|few|TRBJ2-1
TGTGCCAGCAGCTCCCTAGCGGGGGGGCTCGTTGAGCAGTTCTTC
CASSSLAGGLVEQFF
>.|TRBV29-1|.|TRBJ1-1
TGCAGCGTTGACCCCAAGGGGACGACAGAAGCTTTCTTT
CSVDPKGTTEAFF
>.|TRBV27|.|TRBJ1-2
TGTGCCAGCAGTTTCGGCAGCAACTATGGCTACACCTTC
CASSFGSNYGYTF
>.|TRBV13|.|TRBJ2-1
TGTGCCAGCAGCCCAGCGCGAGGGGGGGCGGGCAATGAGCAGTTCTTC
CASSPARGGAGNEQFF
>.|TRBV13|.|TRBJ2-1
TGTGCCAGCAGCTTAAGACTAAACTCCCTCAATGAGCAGTTCTTC
CASSLRLNSLNEQFF
>.|TRBV9|many|TRBJ2-1
TGTGCCAGCAGCGTAGCAGGGAGTGAGCAGTTCTTC
CASSVAGSEQFF
>TRBD1|TRBV10-3|.|TRBJ1-5
TGTGCCACCGGGACAGGGAACAATCAGCCCCAGCATTTT
CATGTGNNQPQHF
>.|TRBV5-1|few|TRBJ1-1
TGCGCCAGCAGCACAGTGGGGGGTATCCCTGAAGCTTTCTTT
CASSTVGGIPEAFF
>TRBD1|TRBV9|.|TRBJ1-1
TGTGCCAGCAGCGTAGCCGGGACAGAGAACACTGAAGCTTTCTTT
CASSVAGTENTEAFF
>.|TRBV6-4|few|TRBJ2-1
TGTGCCAGCAGTGAGGGGGAGAGCTCCTACAATGAGCAGTTCTTC
CASSEGESSYNEQFF
>TRBD1|TRBV13|.|TRBJ2-5
TGTGCCAGCAGCCCACTCGGGACAGGGGGAAATAGGACCCAGTACTTC
CASSPLGTGGNRTQYF
>TRBD1|TRBV25-1|.|TRBJ2-7
TGTGCCAGCAGTGAATATGGGACAGGCCCTAACTACGAGCAGTACTTC
CASSEYGTGPNYEQYF
>TRBD2|TRBV7-8|.|TRBJ2-2
TGTGCCAGCAGCACGACTAGCGCTGTAATCGGGGAGCTGTTTTTT
CASSTTSAVIGELFF
>.|TRBV9|once|TRBJ2-2
TGTGCCAGCAGCGTAGTAAGGGGCGCGAACACCGGGGAGCTGTTTTTT
CASSVVRGANTGELFF
>TRBD1|TRBV5-6|.|TRBJ1-6
TGTGCCAGCAGCTACGATTGGACAGGGGCTGAGAGGGCACCCCTCCACTTT
CASSYDWTGAERAPLHF
>.|TRBV6-5|.|TRBJ2-1
TGTGCCAGCAGTTACTCGGATGAGTTCGATGAGCAGTTCTTC
CASSYSDEFDEQFF
>.|TRBV27|.|TRBJ2-3
TGTGCCAGCAGTTTCCTTCAGGGAGACACAGATACGCAGTATTTT
CASSFLQGDTDTQYF
>TRBD2|TRBV25-1|once|TRBJ2-1
TGTGCCAGCAGTGAATTATTTCGGAAAAGCGGGGTCGGTGAGCAGTTCTTC
CASSELFRKSGVGEQFF
>.|TRBV4-2|.|TRBJ2-7
TGTGCCAGCAGCCGGGGACCGGACCACGAGCAGTACTTC
CASSRGPDHEQYF
>.|TRBV27|once|TRBJ2-1
TGTGCCAGCAGTTTAGTTAGTGGTTACAATGAGCAGTTCTTC
CASSLVSGYNEQFF
>.|TRBV7-6|few|TRBJ1-4
TGTGCCAGCAGCTTACAGGGAGTTGGTGAAAAACTGTTTTTT
CASSLQGVGEKLFF
>TRBD1|TRBV27|.|TRBJ2-3
TGTGCCAGCAGTTTACGGACAGGGGGCCCGGTGGGCACAGATACGCAGTATTTT
CASSLRTGGPVGTDTQYF
>TRBD2|TRBV6-4|many|TRBJ2-2
TGTGCCAGCAGTGCCAGCGGGGAGAACACCGGGGAGCTGTTTTTT
CASSASGENTGELFF
>TRBD2|TRBV5-1|.|TRBJ2-7
TGCGCCAGCAGCTTGGCGGGACTAGCGGGGGCCACCTACGAGCAGTACTTC
CASSLAGLAGATYEQYF
>.|TRBV14|few|TRBJ2-5
TGTGCCAGCAGCCAAATCGGGGCGGCTTCGGAGACCCAGTACTTC
CASSQIGAASETQYF
>.|TRBV7-8|.|TRBJ1-2
TGTGCCAGCAGCTTAGCGCTCATAGATGGCTACACCTTC
CASSLALIDGYTF
>.|TRBV30|.|TRBJ1-5
TGTGCCTGGAGTCCCAGGAACAGCAATCAGCCCCAGCATTTT
CAWSPRNSNQPQHF
>.|TRBV14|.|TRBJ2-5
TGTGCCAGCAGCTCCGGCAAAGAGACCCAGTACTTC
CASSSGKETQYF
>TRBD2|TRBV19|.|TRBJ2-1
TGTGCCAGTAGTATATCAGCAGGGAGGGAAAATGAGCAGTTCTTC
CASSISAGRENEQFF
>.|TRBV2|.|TRBJ2-7
TGTGCCAGCAGTGAAGGGAGGGATCTATCCTACGAGCAGTACTTC
CASSEGRDLSYEQYF
>.|TRBV5-6|.|TRBJ1-2
TGTGCCAGCAGCTATCCGGGACCCTTAGATGGCTACACCTTC
CASSYPGPLDGYTF
>.|TRBV25-1|.|TRBJ1-2
TGTGCCAGCAGTGGGGGGAACTATGGCTACACCTTC
CASSGGNYGYTF
>TRBD1|TRBV29-1|few|TRBJ1-1
TGCAGCGTTGAAGAACAGGGGGCTGCTTGGACTGAAGCTTTCTTT
CSVEEQGAAWTEAFF
>.|TRBV15|.|TRBJ2-7
TGTGCCACCAGCAGAGATCGGCCCGACCCGGAGTACTTC
CATSRDRPDPEYF
>.|TRBV29-1|.|TRBJ1-5
TGCAGCGTTGTTAAAGGGAAAGGGCAGCCCCAGCATTTT
CSVVKGKGQPQHF
>.|TRBV7-9|few|TRBJ1-2
TGTGCCAGCAGCGGTCCTGATGGCTACACCTTC
CASSGPDGYTF
>.|TRBV5-6|.|TRBJ2-7
TGTGCCAGCAGCCTTGACAGCCCCTACGAGCAGTACTTC
CASSLDSPYEQYF
>.|TRBV4-1|.|TRBJ1-1
TGCGCCAGCAGCCAAGACCGGGGCGGGGGCACTGAAGCTTTCTTT
CASSQDRGGGTEAFF
>.|TRBV5-1|few|TRBJ2-1
TGCGCCAGCAGCCTTAGGGGTAGCTCCTACAATGAGCAGTTCTTC
CASSLRGSSYNEQFF
>.|TRBV27|.|TRBJ2-7
TGTGCCAGCAGTTTCGCTACAGGCTACGAGCAGTACTTC
CASSFATGYEQYF
>TRBD2|TRBV29-1|.|TRBJ2-7
TGCAGCGTTGAAGGGGAGGGAGCTGAGCAGTACTTC
CSVEGEGAEQYF
>.|TRBV23-1|.|TRBJ1-2
TGCGCCAGCAGTCAACGGTCAGATCATGGCTACACCTTC
CASSQRSDHGYTF
>TRBD1|TRBV29-1|.|TRBJ1-2
TGCAGCGTTGGCGGACAGGGGGCCTGGGGCTACACCTTC
CSVGGQGAWGYTF
>.|TRBV13|.|TRBJ2-7
TGTGCCAGCAGCTTCGAAGAAGGGCCTTACGGCGAGCAGTACTTC
CASSFEEGPYGEQYF
>.|TRBV29-1|.|TRBJ1-2
TGCAGCGTTGTTAATCCTGCGGAGAACTATGGCTACACCTTC
CSVVNPAENYGYTF
>.|TRBV13|.|TRBJ2-7
TGTGCCAGCAGCTTAGAAGGGAGGGAGCAGTACTTC
CASSLEGREQYF
>TRBD1|TRBV29-1|few|TRBJ2-7
TGCAGCGTCCCCGGGACAGGAATATACGAGCAGTACTTC
CSVPGTGIYEQYF
>.|TRBV6-5|few|TRBJ2-3
TGTGCCAGCAGTTCCGGGGCGACAGGAGGCACAGATACGCAGTATTTT
CASSSGATGGTDTQYF
>.|TRBV11-2|few|TRBJ2-7
TGTGCCAGCAGCTTAGGGAGGGGCCAGTACTTC
CASSLGRGQYF
>TRBD1|TRBV29-1|.|TRBJ2-7
TGCAGCGTTGAAATAGGGGGCATTAAGAGGGACGAGCAGTACTTC
CSVEIGGIKRDEQYF
>.|TRBV2|once|TRBJ2-7
TGTGCCAGCAGTGAAGCGCGAGGGGTTCCCTACGAGCAGTACTTC
CASSEARGVPYEQYF
>TRBD1|TRBV29-1|.|TRBJ2-5
TGCAGCGTTGAAGACGAATTGGACAGGGGAAGAGAGACCCAGTACTTC
CSVEDELDRGRETQYF